What follows is one T cell receptor beta chain and its context. The antigen remains unidentified. CDR1 is SNHLY and CDR2 is FYNNEI in the germline V gene. The CDR3 totals 16 residues. The ends lost 5 bases at V and 9 bases at J; junction bases unmatched: 14. This entry comes from a study of cytomegalovirus exposure and HLA in healthy donors. Study-level points and caveats: The investigators catalogued some 160 TCR beta chains as cytomegalovirus-associated. Across donors, sequencing depth was assumed by presence/absence analyses to be roughly uniform. DRB1 showed the most TCR associations and HLA-C the fewest in a later analysis, as rates varied by HLA locus. TCR beta sequences reportedly predicted most subjects' HLA-A and HLA-B alleles accurately.

Researchers ran the PCR with 60 Vbeta and 13 Jbeta primers. Profiling relied on immunoSEQ multiplex PCR, and the TCRdb table lists in-frame clones only, not all of them. The data show 150,000 to 170,000 clones, roughly 75% seen once. This sequence was found in a man aged 18-30 years in good health and CMV-seronegative. The chain is built from TRBV2 and TRBJ2-1; TRBD1 matches 9 bases. Sequenced: PBMCs. CDR3 sequence reads: CASSFIKQGAGSEQFF. The DNA for the CDR3 is TGTGCCAGCAGTTTCATAAAACAGGGGGCGGGCAGTGAGCAGTTCTTC.